These T cell receptor beta chains were read from a single sample in a study of Ad26.COV2.S vaccination and SARS-CoV-2 variants. Profiling relied on immunoSEQ multiplex PCR, and the TCRdb table lists in-frame clones only, not all of them. The sample consists of 350,000 to 500,000 clones, around 90% of them appearing once. The source material was peripheral blood, sampled in a trial of Ad26.COV2.S vaccine versus placebo. These receptors were obtained from a person between 18 and 59 years old who received the Ad26.COV2.S COVID-19 vaccine or a placebo. The CDR3 runs from the conserved cysteine through the conserved F or W. D genes are given only for firm matches. The size of a clone is reported for some rows only, either as once, few or many, or as a class for expanded clones.

TGTGCCAGCAGCTTCGGGACAGCAAGCTATGGCTACACCTTC	CASSFGTASYGYTF	TRBD1	-	TRBJ1-2	TRBV5-6
TGTGCCAGCAGCCGGGACAGCGTTAATCAGCCCCAGCATTTT	CASSRDSVNQPQHF	TRBD1	-	TRBJ1-5	TRBV28
TGTGCCAGCAGTTATCTAGCGGGAGGGTTGGGAGAGACCCAGTACTTC	CASSYLAGGLGETQYF	TRBD2	-	TRBJ2-5	TRBV6-6
TGTGCCAGCTCACCGAACTCTGGGGCCGGGGAGCTGTTTTTT	CASSPNSGAGELFF	-	-	TRBJ2-2	TRBV18
TGTGCCAGCACCCGCAGGGGCCTCCGGGGAGAGACCCAGTACTTC	CASTRRGLRGETQYF	-	-	TRBJ2-5	TRBV6-5
TGTGCCAGCAGCTTAGGACAGAAGGGATCCTACGAGCAGTACTTC	CASSLGQKGSYEQYF	-	-	TRBJ2-7	TRBV11-3
TGTGCCAGCAGCTCACCCCTGGGGACTGAAGCTTTCTTT	CASSSPLGTEAFF	-	-	TRBJ1-1	TRBV7-2
TGTGCCTGGAGGACGTTGAGGGGCACAGATACGCAGTATTTT	CAWRTLRGTDTQYF	-	-	TRBJ2-3	TRBV30
TGTGCCAGCAGCCAAGGGGCTTCCGAAGCTTTCTTT	CASSQGASEAFF	-	many	TRBJ1-1	TRBV3-1/TRBV3-2
TGTGCCAGCAGCCATAAGCGAGAGACCCAGTACTTC	CASSHKRETQYF	-	-	TRBJ2-5	TRBV16
TGCGCCAGCACGCTAGCGGGAGGGCAGGATGAGCAGTTCTTC	CASTLAGGQDEQFF	TRBD2	-	TRBJ2-1	TRBV5-1
TGTGCCAGCAGCTTAGTAGGGGACACTGAAGCTTTCTTT	CASSLVGDTEAFF	-	-	TRBJ1-1	TRBV13
TGTGCCAGTAGCCCTCCCCGCCGGGACAACTACGAGCAGTACTTC	CASSPPRRDNYEQYF	-	-	TRBJ2-7	TRBV19
TGTGCCAGCAGCTTAAGTGGGAGACAGACCCAGTACTTC	CASSLSGRQTQYF	-	-	TRBJ2-5	TRBV7-2
TGTGCCTGGAGTGTACAGGCCAGTAATTCACCCCTCCACTTT	CAWSVQASNSPLHF	-	-	TRBJ1-6	TRBV30
TGTGCCAGCAGCTTAAGCGACGTGGTAGGGGTTGGTGAGCAGTTCTTC	CASSLSDVVGVGEQFF	-	once	TRBJ2-1	TRBV7-9
TGTGCCAGCAGCCCTGGACAGGGTTACGACGAGCAGTACTTC	CASSPGQGYDEQYF	TRBD1	-	TRBJ2-7	TRBV7-9
TGTGCCAGCAGCTCCGCTAGCGGGACCTCCTACGAGCAGTACTTC	CASSSASGTSYEQYF	TRBD2	-	TRBJ2-7	TRBV7-6
TGTGCCAGCAGCCCTGGAAGCGGTAGTTGGTCCTACGAGCAGTACTTC	CASSPGSGSWSYEQYF	-	-	TRBJ2-7	TRBV6-2/TRBV6-3
TGCGCCAGCAGCCAAGTTCCGGGACAGGCGGGTTACACTGAAGCTTTCTTT	CASSQVPGQAGYTEAFF	TRBD1	-	TRBJ1-1	TRBV4-3
TGTGCCAGCAGCCAAGAAGAACTAGCGGGAGGTAGCACAGATACGCAGTATTTT	CASSQEELAGGSTDTQYF	TRBD2	-	TRBJ2-3	TRBV14
TGTGCCAGCAGCTTGACAGGAACTCATGGCTACACCTTC	CASSLTGTHGYTF	-	-	TRBJ1-2	TRBV28
TGTGCCAGCAGCCAAGAACCCCGTCGAGAAGGAACTAATGAAAAACTGTTTTTT	CASSQEPRREGTNEKLFF	-	-	TRBJ1-4	TRBV3-1/TRBV3-2
TGTGCCTGCCCCTTAAAGGGGGGAGAGACCCAGTACTTC	CACPLKGGETQYF	-	-	TRBJ2-5	TRBV30
TGCGCCAGCAGTTCCTCCTTCCCGGGACAGGACTACGAGCAGTACTTC	CASSSSFPGQDYEQYF	TRBD1	-	TRBJ2-7	TRBV10-1
TGTGCCAGCAGCTTTGGCGTAACTAGCACAGATACGCAGTATTTT	CASSFGVTSTDTQYF	-	-	TRBJ2-3	TRBV5-5
TGCGCCAGCTCCGTGGGGACTCTGGGCTACGAGCAGTACTTC	CASSVGTLGYEQYF	-	-	TRBJ2-7	TRBV10-1
TGTGCCAGCCGCCGTCTAAGCGCCGGGGATTTTGAGCAGTACTTC	CASRRLSAGDFEQYF	-	-	TRBJ2-7	TRBV7-2
TGTGCCACCAGCAGAGGCCCGTATGAGCAGTTCTTC	CATSRGPYEQFF	-	-	TRBJ2-1	TRBV15
TGTGCCACCAGCAGAGATGCCTGGGCCGAGCAGTACTTC	CATSRDAWAEQYF	-	-	TRBJ2-7	TRBV15
TGCGCCAGCAGCCAAGAATTATATAGGGAGGGAAATGAGCAGTTCTTC	CASSQELYREGNEQFF	TRBD2	once	TRBJ2-1	TRBV4-1
TGTGCCAGCTCACCATCCGGGGAGCTGTTTTTT	CASSPSGELFF	-	-	TRBJ2-2	TRBV18
TGTGCCACCAGTGACAGGGACGCAACGGGGGCCAACGTCCTGACTTTC	CATSDRDATGANVLTF	-	-	TRBJ2-6	TRBV24-1
TGTGCCAGCAGCCTAACAACCGGGGAGCTGTTTTTT	CASSLTTGELFF	-	once	TRBJ2-2	TRBV3-1/TRBV3-2
TGTGCCAGCAGCTTTTCTACGGGAGCGGGAGTTGACAATGAGCAGTTCTTC	CASSFSTGAGVDNEQFF	TRBD2	-	TRBJ2-1	TRBV7-8
TGTGCCAGCAGCCTCGCCTTGGGGACTGGAAACACCATATATTTT	CASSLALGTGNTIYF	-	-	TRBJ1-3	TRBV5-6
TGTGCCAGCAGCCAAGGAACCTACGAGCAGTACTTC	CASSQGTYEQYF	-	-	TRBJ2-7	TRBV3-1/TRBV3-2
TGTGCCAGCAGTCCTAGTTCTAGGGCCAGCGGGAGGGAATATGAGCAGTTCTTC	CASSPSSRASGREYEQFF	TRBD2	-	TRBJ2-1	TRBV27
TGTGCCAGCAGTATTTCTAATATTGCCAAAAACATTCAGTACTTC	CASSISNIAKNIQYF	-	-	TRBJ2-4	TRBV2
TGTGCCAGCAGTTACGGACGAATGAACACTGAAGCTTTCTTT	CASSYGRMNTEAFF	-	-	TRBJ1-1	TRBV6-6
TGCGCCAGCAGCACGGGGGTCCGACAGGGGGAGCACGAGCAGTACTTC	CASSTGVRQGEHEQYF	TRBD1	-	TRBJ2-7	TRBV5-1
TGTGCCAGCAGAAGACTAGCGAGCCTTACTCCTACCTATAATGAGCAGTTCTTC	CASRRLASLTPTYNEQFF	TRBD2	-	TRBJ2-1	TRBV2
TGCAGCGCAGACAGGGGCCAAGGGACTAACCTCGGGGAGACCCAGTACTTC	CSADRGQGTNLGETQYF	-	-	TRBJ2-5	TRBV29-1
TGCGCCAGCAGCCAAGATGAGAGGAACACCGGGGAGCTGTTTTTT	CASSQDERNTGELFF	-	-	TRBJ2-2	TRBV4-3
TGTGCCAGCAGTTATCAGGGTTTAACCAACGTCCTGACTTTC	CASSYQGLTNVLTF	-	-	TRBJ2-6	TRBV27
TGCGCCTCCAAGGGGGGAGGGAACACCGGGGAGCTGTTTTTT	CASKGGGNTGELFF	-	once	TRBJ2-2	TRBV4-1
TGTGCCAGCAGCTTAGGAGCGGATCAGCCCCAGCATTTT	CASSLGADQPQHF	-	few	TRBJ1-5	TRBV7-9
TGTGCCAGCAGCTCGGGACTAGCAATTTCCGGGGAGCTGTTTTTT	CASSSGLAISGELFF	TRBD2	-	TRBJ2-2	TRBV7-3
TGTGCCAGCAGCGTGGACAGGGGGGGGAATTCACCCCTCCACTTT	CASSVDRGGNSPLHF	TRBD1	-	TRBJ1-6	TRBV9
TGTGCCAGTAGTATGACGTCCGTGGGCGGTGGAGAGGAGGCCTACGAGCAGTACTTC	CASSMTSVGGGEEAYEQYF	-	-	TRBJ2-7	TRBV19
TGTGCCAGCAGTTCAATCTTGAACACTGAAGCTTTCTTT	CASSSILNTEAFF	-	-	TRBJ1-1	TRBV6-2/TRBV6-3
TGTGCCAGCAGCTTAGGCGGTTATCAGCCCCAGCATTTT	CASSLGGYQPQHF	-	once	TRBJ1-5	TRBV7-8
TGTGCCAGCAGCGCCGGGACTAGCGACAATGAGCAGTTCTTC	CASSAGTSDNEQFF	TRBD2	-	TRBJ2-1	TRBV9
TGTGCCAGCAGCTTAGTCGGAGGGGGACAGGGGTACGAGCAGTACTTC	CASSLVGGGQGYEQYF	TRBD1	-	TRBJ2-7	TRBV7-2
TGTGCCAGCAGCTTAGGACTAGGCACTAGCACAGATACGCAGTATTTT	CASSLGLGTSTDTQYF	-	-	TRBJ2-3	TRBV7-2
TGTGCCAGCAGTCCCCGGGACAGCATAACCGGGGAGCTGTTTTTT	CASSPRDSITGELFF	TRBD1	-	TRBJ2-2	TRBV7-9
TGTGCCGCAACAGGTCTAGCGTCACATGAGCAGTTCTTC	CAATGLASHEQFF	-	once	TRBJ2-1	TRBV27
TGTGCCAGCAGACCGGACAGGGGCGACACCGGGGAGCTGTTTTTT	CASRPDRGDTGELFF	TRBD1	-	TRBJ2-2	TRBV7-9
TGTGCCAGCAGCTTGAAGCAGGGACGCACTGAAGCTTTCTTT	CASSLKQGRTEAFF	-	-	TRBJ1-1	TRBV5-8
TGTGCCAGCAGTCCAGGGGGTCCGAACACCGGGGAGCTGTTTTTT	CASSPGGPNTGELFF	TRBD1	-	TRBJ2-2	TRBV28